A single sample is the source of the 27 T cell receptor beta chains below, sequenced in a study of T cell repertoires in cytomegalovirus infection. TCRdb passed the reads through MiXCR, listing each CDR3 protein once. The sample contains just over 300,000 distinct CDR3 sequences, roughly 15% of which appear only once. Specimen: PBMCs. Every receptor here comes from a human donor in good health (CMV status not recorded). Some clones in this sample may be carry-over from other donors' samples.

The table lists this clonotype with many counts. J is TRBJ2-7 and V is TRBV7-6; D is uncertain. V was shortened by 5 bases and J by 5 bases, with 16 bases between the two germline ends. The germline V gene encodes CDR1 SGHVS and CDR2 FNYEAQ. This CDR3 spans 14 amino acids. DNA of the CDR3: TGTGCCAGCAGCGAAGTCGCCGTGAGCCACGAGCAGTACTTC. Its protein is CASSEVAVSHEQYF. Full variable domain (outside the CDR3, taken from reference TRBV7-6 and TRBJ2-7): GAGVSQSPRYKVTKRGQDVALRCDPISGHVSLYWYRQALGQGPEFLTYFNYEAQQDKSGLPNDRFSAERPEGSISTLTIQRTEQRDSAMYRCASSEVAVSHEQYFGPGTRLTVT.

This clonotype was seen ten or more times. V and J are TRBV28 and TRBJ1-5; 10 bases agree with TRBD1. Trimming took 4 bases from V and 3 from J; bases not matched to a gene: 9. CDR3 length equals 17 residues. Germline V gene lookup returns CDR1 MDHEN and CDR2 SYDVKM. The CDR3 region is CASSSFSGTGVNQPQHF. DNA for the CDR3: TGTGCCAGCAGTTCATTTTCCGGGACAGGGGTCAATCAGCCCCAGCATTTT.

The chain employs TRBV6-2 or TRBV6-3 and TRBJ2-7, with 9 nucleotides matching TRBD1. Germline V gene sequence: CDR1 MNHEY, CDR2 SVGEGT. Germline trimming cut 6 bases from V and 4 bases from J; bases unmatched to any gene: 7. This CDR3 comprises 14 residues. The CDR3 region is CASRSGTGIYEQYF. The CDR3 DNA follows: TGTGCCAGCAGGTCCGGGACAGGGATTTACGAGCAGTACTTC.

The table lists this clonotype with a few counts. At one boundary the junction diverges from the germline segment, which might be a read error. This chain uses TRBV2 with TRBJ1-5, with 8 nucleotides matching TRBD1. In germline, CDR1 is SNHLY, CDR2 FYNNEI. CDR3 length: 13 residues. As DNA, the CDR3 is TGTGCCAGCAGTGAAACCACGTGGACAGGGCGGGATTTT. Protein product: CASSETTWTGRDF.

This clonotype was observed a few times. The chain joins TRBV5-1 to TRBJ2-1, with 15 bases lining up with TRBD2. Germline CDR1 SGHRS, CDR2 YFSETQ. V shed 3 bases, J shed 1 base, and the junction held 8 bases outside the gene matches. The CDR3 runs to 19 residues. CDR3 sequence: CASSSPGTSGGSSYNEQFF. The CDR3, as DNA: TGCGCCAGCAGCTCGCCCGGGACTAGCGGGGGGTCTTCCTACAATGAGCAGTTCTTC.

This clonotype occurred many times. The J gene is TRBJ2-7, the V gene TRBV7-9; TRBD1 agrees at 7 bases. This CDR3 region has 15 residues. Germline lookup yields CDR1 SEHNR and CDR2 FQNEAQ (reference sequence). Losses at the gene ends were 5 bases for V and 3 bases for J; bases not matched to a gene: 10. This CDR3 reads CASSPPAGGYYEQYF. CDR3 coding DNA: TGTGCCAGCAGCCCGCCGGCAGGGGGATACTACGAGCAGTACTTC.

This clonotype was counted between two and nine times. The chain employs TRBV7-9 and TRBJ2-2; 10 bases match TRBD1. Trimming cost V 5 bases and J 2 bases; bases outside gene matches: 11. The CDR3 contains 18 residues. Germline CDR1 reads SEHNR; CDR2 reads FQNEAQ (reference sequence). This CDR3 is CASSARQGARGNTGELFF. CDR3 DNA sequence: TGTGCCAGCAGCGCCAGACAGGGGGCTAGAGGAAACACCGGGGAGCTGTTTTTT. Complete variable domain (other parts from reference TRBV7-9 and TRBJ2-2): DTGVSQNPRHKITKRGQNVTFRCDPISEHNRLYWYRQTLGQGPEFLTYFQNEAQLEKSRLLSDRFSAERPKGSFSTLEIQRTEQGDSAMYLCASSARQGARGNTGELFFGEGSRLTVL.

This clonotype was found many times. This chain connects TRBV5-1 to TRBJ2-6; D is uncertain. V was shortened by 4 bases and J by 2 bases, with 13 bases between the two germline ends. The length of the CDR3 is 16 residues. Per the germline V gene, CDR1 is SGHRS and CDR2 is YFSETQ. The CDR3 DNA reads as TGCGCCAGCAGCCTGCTGGGGTCTGCTGGGGCCAACGTCCTGACTTTC. Translation gives CASSLLGSAGANVLTF.

This clonotype turned up a few times. The chain is built from TRBV10-3 and TRBJ2-1, with TRBD2 identical over 10 bases. V shed 11 bases and J 6 bases; nucleotides not matched to a gene: 10. The length of the CDR3 is 14 residues. CDR1 and CDR2 from the germline V gene are ENHRY and SYGVKD. The DNA of the CDR3 is TGTGCCGCACGCGAGCGGGGGGGCCCCAATGAGCAGTTCTTC. Its protein product is CAARERGGPNEQFF.

This chain uses TRBV6-6 with TRBJ1-2, with TRBD1 as a possible D gene (5 bases). V lost 6 bases, J lost 7 bases, and 18 bases lay in between. Germline assignment: CDR1 MNHNY and CDR2 SVGAGI (reference sequence). The CDR3 has 14 amino acids. DNA of the CDR3: TGTGCCAGCAGGGCGGGCGGGGCGGTGCGTGGCTACACCTTC. Translation: CASRAGGAVRGYTF.

This clonotype was seen more than once but under ten times. The chain joins TRBV5-5 to TRBJ1-1; D call uncertain. This CDR3 region has 15 residues. CDR1 is SGHKS, CDR2 YYEKEE, per germline (reference sequence). Between the trimmed V and J ends, which lost 2 bases and 3 bases, there was a span of 14 bases. The CDR3 coding sequence is TGTGCCAGCAGCTTTGCCGGACTTAGAGACACTGAAGCTTTCTTT. This encodes CASSFAGLRDTEAFF.

This clonotype was recorded a few times. The chain joins TRBV7-9 to TRBJ2-7; 9 bases are shared with TRBD1. The germline V gene encodes CDR1 SEHNR and CDR2 FQNEAQ (reference sequence). This CDR3 has 14 amino acids. After removal of 4 bases from V and 4 bases from J, the junction contained 5 bases not matched to a gene. The CDR3 loop is CASSSTGGWYEQYF. The CDR3 nucleotides are TGTGCCAGCAGCTCGACAGGGGGGTGGTACGAGCAGTACTTC.

V usage is TRBV27 and J usage is TRBJ2-3; TRBD2 is a possible D gene (5 bases). The V end was cut by 4 bases, the J end by 1 base, with 15 bases between. Per the germline V gene, CDR1 is MNHEY and CDR2 is SMNVEV (reference sequence). This CDR3 comprises 16 residues. In nucleotides, the CDR3 is TGTGCCAGCAGTTCCCCCCCCGGACTTGGCACAGATACGCAGTATTTT. Protein sequence: CASSSPPGLGTDTQYF.

In this sample, this clonotype turned up a few times. The chain carries TRBV7-3 and TRBJ2-3; 9 nucleotides align to TRBD2. This CDR3 contains 16 residues. The trim removed 0 bases at V and 2 bases at J, leaving 3 bases unmatched. Germline assignment: CDR1 SGHTA and CDR2 FQGTGA. The CDR3 is CASSLTRGGVTDTQYF. In nucleotides, the CDR3 is TGTGCCAGCAGCTTAACGCGCGGGGGGGTCACAGATACGCAGTATTTT.

In this sample, this clonotype turned up a few times. The V and J genes are TRBV11-2 and TRBJ2-2, with TRBD1 as a possible D gene (6 bases). Trimming stripped 5 bases from V and 4 bases from J, with 17 bases between. Per germline, CDR1 SGHAT and CDR2 FQNNGV. CDR3 size: 16 residues. CDR3 nucleotide sequence: TGTGCCAGCAGCACGGTACAGGGATTCGGCACCGGGGAGCTGTTTTTT. Translated, it gives CASSTVQGFGTGELFF.

The table lists this clonotype with a few counts. The J gene is TRBJ2-2, the V gene TRBV6-5, with 9 bases that match TRBD1. V lost 0 bases to trimming and J lost 0 bases; unmatched junction nucleotides: 2. Germline CDR1 and CDR2: MNHEY and SVGAGI. CDR3 length equals 17 residues. The CDR3 coding sequence is TGTGCCAGCAGTTACTCAACAGGGGGCGCGAACACCGGGGAGCTGTTTTTT. It codes for CASSYSTGGANTGELFF.

This clonotype came up many times. The chain employs TRBV6-6 and TRBJ2-4, with 7 nucleotides matching TRBD1. CDR1 and CDR2 (germline): MNHNY, SVGAGI (reference sequence). The CDR3 extends over 16 amino acids. J lost 0 bases, V lost 4 bases, and 6 bases had no gene match. The CDR3 nucleotides are TGTGCCAGCAGTTCCAAGGGACAGCTAGCCAAAAACATTCAGTACTTC. Protein product: CASSSKGQLAKNIQYF.

Only a few counts were recorded for this clonotype. V usage is TRBV7-2 and J usage is TRBJ2-7; possibly TRBD1 for D (6 bases). This CDR3 is built from 14 residues. Trimming pared 2 bases from V and 6 bases from J, leaving 14 bases between. Per germline, CDR1 SGHTA and CDR2 FQGNSA. CDR3: CASSLIQGVSEQYF. The CDR3 DNA reads as TGTGCCAGCAGCTTAATACAGGGAGTTTCCGAGCAGTACTTC. The full variable domain, its missing parts supplied by reference TRBV7-2 and TRBJ2-7, is GAGVSQSPSNKVTEKGKDVELRCDPISGHTALYWYRQSLGQGLEFLIYFQGNSAPDKSGLPSDRFSAERTGGSVSTLTIQRTQQEDSAVYLCASSLIQGVSEQYFGPGTRLTVT.

The chain employs TRBV25-1 and TRBJ1-2, with D uncertain. Trimming stripped 3 bases from V and 8 bases from J, with 13 bases between. This CDR3 region has 13 residues. Germline CDR1 is MGHDK and CDR2 is SYGVNS. This CDR3 is CASSDRGGSGYTF. For the CDR3, the DNA is TGTGCCAGCAGTGACCGTGGAGGGAGCGGCTACACCTTC.

This clonotype occurred many times. The chain joins TRBV6-6 to TRBJ1-1; D remains unclear. The CDR3 has 13 residues. The germline gives CDR1 MNHNY, CDR2 SVGAGI (reference sequence). V lost 2 bases, J lost 4 bases, and 8 bases lay in between. The DNA of the CDR3 is TGTGCCAGCAGTTACAGGGTTGGCACTGAAGCTTTCTTT. Translated: CASSYRVGTEAFF.

This clonotype was observed a few times. In DNA, the CDR3 is TGTGCCAGCAGCTTAACGGGGGGCCCGAGCACTGAAGCTTTCTTT. The encoded protein is CASSLTGGPSTEAFF. The chain employs TRBV7-3 and TRBJ1-1; a possible D gene is TRBD1 (6 bases). CDR1 and CDR2 (germline): SGHTA, FQGTGA. The CDR3 is made up of 15 amino acids. V was shortened by 0 bases and J by 4 bases, with 12 bases between the two germline ends.

J is TRBJ2-7 and V is TRBV5-1; 8 nucleotides align to TRBD1. This CDR3 is built from 15 residues. J gave up 0 bases and V 3 bases, and 5 bases lay outside the gene matches. Germline values: CDR1 SGHRS, CDR2 YFSETQ. The CDR3 loop reads CASSSGTGPSYEQYF. Here the CDR3 DNA reads TGCGCCAGCAGCTCTGGGACAGGTCCCTCCTACGAGCAGTACTTC.

This clonotype is a singleton in its sample. Here the CDR3 reads CASRPQDNEQFF. CDR3 DNA sequence: TGTGCCAGCAGGCCCCAGGACAATGAGCAGTTCTTC. The chain combines TRBV13 with TRBJ2-1; no reliable D call. Trimming left V 6 bases short and J 5 bases short, with 8 bases between. The CDR3 spans 12 residues. From germline, CDR1 is PRHDT and CDR2 FYEKMQ (reference sequence).

The rearrangement joins TRBV5-1 to TRBJ1-5; 7 nucleotides match TRBD1. Germline values: CDR1 SGHRS, CDR2 YFSETQ. The junction had 5 bases not matched to a gene; V was cut back by 1 base and J by 4 bases. The CDR3 is 15 amino acids. The CDR3 DNA sequence: TGCGCCAGCAGCTTGTTGGGGACAGAAAATCAGCCCCAGCATTTT. This gives the protein CASSLLGTENQPQHF.

This clonotype was seen repeatedly, ten times or more. The gene calls are TRBV12-3 or TRBV12-4 and TRBJ2-7; D gene unclear. The CDR3 is made up of 12 amino acids. Deletions cut 6 bases from V and 3 bases from J, with 9 bases between. The CDR3 sequence is CASSLDYYEQYF. The DNA of the CDR3 is TGTGCCAGCAGCCTTGATTACTACGAGCAGTACTTC.

This clonotype came up a few times. V gene TRBV7-9 combines with J gene TRBJ2-7; the D is unclear. In germline, CDR1 is SEHNR, CDR2 FQNEAQ (reference sequence). V lost 5 bases to trimming and J lost 2 bases, with 13 bases between them. CDR3 length: 14 residues. In nucleotides, the CDR3 is TGTGCCAGCAGCCCGCAAGGGCCTGCCTACGAGCAGTACTTC. This translates into CASSPQGPAYEQYF.

This clonotype has more than one count but fewer than ten. The J gene is TRBJ1-6, the V gene TRBV7-2; TRBD1 matches 8 bases. Looked up from germline, CDR1 is SGHTA and CDR2 is FQGNSA. The CDR3 is made up of 14 amino acids. V was clipped by 4 bases and J by 6 bases; unmatched bases: 2. CDR3 loop: CASSSTGVNSPLHF. The DNA for the CDR3 is TGTGCCAGCAGCTCGACAGGGGTTAATTCACCCCTCCACTTT. The full variable domain, in which reference TRBV7-2 and TRBJ1-6 provide the parts outside the CDR3, is GAGVSQSPSNKVTEKGKDVELRCDPISGHTALYWYRQSLGQGLEFLIYFQGNSAPDKSGLPSDRFSAERTGGSVSTLTIQRTQQEDSAVYLCASSSTGVNSPLHFGNGTRLTVT.